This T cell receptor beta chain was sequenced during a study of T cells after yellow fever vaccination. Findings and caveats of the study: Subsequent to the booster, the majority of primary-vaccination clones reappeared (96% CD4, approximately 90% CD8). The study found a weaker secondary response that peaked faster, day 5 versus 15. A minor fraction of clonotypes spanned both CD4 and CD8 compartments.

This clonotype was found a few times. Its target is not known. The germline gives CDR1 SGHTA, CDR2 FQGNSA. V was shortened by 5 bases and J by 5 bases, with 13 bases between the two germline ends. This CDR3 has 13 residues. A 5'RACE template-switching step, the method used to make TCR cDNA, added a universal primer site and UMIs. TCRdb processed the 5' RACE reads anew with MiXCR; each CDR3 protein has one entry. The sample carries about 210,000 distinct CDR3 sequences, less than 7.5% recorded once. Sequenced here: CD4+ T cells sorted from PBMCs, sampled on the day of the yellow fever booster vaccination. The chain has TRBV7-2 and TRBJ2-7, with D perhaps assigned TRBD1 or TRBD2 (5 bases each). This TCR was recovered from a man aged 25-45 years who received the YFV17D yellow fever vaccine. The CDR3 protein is CASSPGAGNEQYF. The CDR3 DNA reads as TGTGCCAGCAGCCCCGGGGCCGGGAACGAGCAGTACTTC.